This T cell receptor (beta chain) was found in a study of T-cell memory formation after mild COVID-19. About the study: There were largely donor-specific TCR clusters. Study-level findings and limits: From day 15 to 85, contracting clones were balanced between CD4 and CD8, whereas later expanders leaned toward CD4+. Pre-infection memory contained some responding clones, which suggested that cross-reactive memory had joined.

Amplification by 5'RACE using constant-segment primers produced TCR alpha and TCR beta cDNA libraries that carried sample barcodes and UMIs. TCRdb ran MiXCR on the 5' RACE reads and lists one entry per CDR3 protein. There are approximately 570,000 distinct CDR3 sequences in the sample; roughly 18% occur only once, and more than 10% lies in the top ten. Germline V gives CDR1 DFQATT, CDR2 SNEGSKA (reference sequence). The CDR3 sequence is 15 residues long. Losses at the gene ends were 3 bases for V and 3 bases for J; bases not matched to a gene: 4. A word on this clonotype: What it binds is unknown.

This sequence joins TRBV20-1 and TRBJ2-2; 10 bases match TRBD2. The source material was PBMCs or a T cell subset sorted from them (not recorded which). The origin of this receptor is an adult woman who had mild COVID-19 (a few samples of this study predate the infection). Cell type and time point are not known. CDR3 nucleotide sequence: TGCAGTGCTAGGGCTAGCGGGAGCGACACCGGGGAGCTGTTTTTT. It encodes CSARASGSDTGELFF.